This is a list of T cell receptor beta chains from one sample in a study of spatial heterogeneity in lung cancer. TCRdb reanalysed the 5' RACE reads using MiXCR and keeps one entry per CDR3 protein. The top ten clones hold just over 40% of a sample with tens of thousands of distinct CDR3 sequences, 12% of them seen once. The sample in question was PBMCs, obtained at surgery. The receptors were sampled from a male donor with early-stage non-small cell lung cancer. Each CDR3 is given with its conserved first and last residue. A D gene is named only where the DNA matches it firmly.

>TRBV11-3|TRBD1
CASSSGTGGTDTQYF
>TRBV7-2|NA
CASSRQVESQPQHF
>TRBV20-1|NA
CSASRDHNSPLHF
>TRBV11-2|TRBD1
CASSNPGQGADTQYF
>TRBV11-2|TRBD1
CASSPTGGGQPQHF
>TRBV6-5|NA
CASSYAIQFARQETQYF
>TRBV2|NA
CASSRGSDTQYF
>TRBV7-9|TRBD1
CASSLSGQGYEQYF
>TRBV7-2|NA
CASSLNLGQGETQYF
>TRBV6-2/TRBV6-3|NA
CASRRRGEQYF
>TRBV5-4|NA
CTSSLDGSSKNIQYF
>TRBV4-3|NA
CASSQDLRDSTDTQYF
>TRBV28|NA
CASSSKRDTQYF
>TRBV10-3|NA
CAISPGADTGELFF
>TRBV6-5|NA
CASSYRSHNSGNTIYF
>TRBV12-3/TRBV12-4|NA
CASSLVGLTSPLHF
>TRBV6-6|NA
CASSSTGAVSSYNEQFF
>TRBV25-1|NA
CASSDGGGYEQYF
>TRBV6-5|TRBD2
CASSERTSGTDTQYF
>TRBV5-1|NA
CASNRDTRPYNEQFF
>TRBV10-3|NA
CASGPGGPQETQYF
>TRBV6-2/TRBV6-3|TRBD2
CASRAGGPYEQYF
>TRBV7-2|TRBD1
CASSFRDRGVTDTQYF
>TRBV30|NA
CAWAPHAETQYF